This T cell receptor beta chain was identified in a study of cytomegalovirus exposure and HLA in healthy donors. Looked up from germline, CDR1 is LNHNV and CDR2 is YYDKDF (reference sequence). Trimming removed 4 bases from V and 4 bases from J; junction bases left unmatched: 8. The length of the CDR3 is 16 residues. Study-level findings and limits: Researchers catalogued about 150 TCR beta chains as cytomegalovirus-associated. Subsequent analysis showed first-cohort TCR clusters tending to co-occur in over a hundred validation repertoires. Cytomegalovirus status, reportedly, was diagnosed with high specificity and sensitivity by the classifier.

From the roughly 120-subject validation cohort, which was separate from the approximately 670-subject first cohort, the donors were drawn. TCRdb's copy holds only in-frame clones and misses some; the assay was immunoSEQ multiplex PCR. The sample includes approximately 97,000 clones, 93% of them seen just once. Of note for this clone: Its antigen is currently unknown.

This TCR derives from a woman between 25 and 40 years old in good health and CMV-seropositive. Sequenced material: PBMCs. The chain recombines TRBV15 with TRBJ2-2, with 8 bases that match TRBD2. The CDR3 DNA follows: TGTGCCACCAGCACCCTTCGGGGGGGTGGCACCGGGGAGCTGTTTTTT. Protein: CATSTLRGGGTGELFF.